Listed below are T cell receptor beta chains from one sample, sequenced in a study of T cells in Graves' hyperthyroidism and ophthalmopathy. TCRdb itself ran the multiplex PCR reads through MiXCR, one entry per CDR3 protein. The profile covers about 700,000 distinct CDR3 sequences, with roughly 15% appearing a single time and roughly 10% taken by the ten largest. Material: blood. The receptors were gathered from a woman between 18 and 29 years old with Graves' hyperthyroidism. Each CDR3 is given with its conserved first and last residue. The D gene is left open where the match is weak. Clone size is stated in some rows and not others, as once, few, many or a class when expanded.

size: .; J: TRBJ2-7; D: TRBD1; V: TRBV30; CDR3: CAWGTGGPYEQYF; DNA: TGTGCCTGGGGGACAGGGGGCCCCTACGAGCAGTACTTC
size: .; J: TRBJ1-1; D: .; V: TRBV6-1; CDR3: CASSEEAGGGYEAFF; DNA: TGTGCCAGCAGTGAAGAGGCGGGCGGCGGATATGAAGCTTTCTTT
size: .; J: TRBJ2-3; D: TRBD2; V: TRBV14; CDR3: CASSLLAGGEPDTQYF; DNA: TGTGCCAGCAGCCTTCTAGCGGGAGGGGAACCAGATACGCAGTATTTT
size: few; J: TRBJ2-7; D: .; V: TRBV19; CDR3: CASSKEGTINEQYF; DNA: TGTGCCAGTAGTAAGGAGGGGACAATCAACGAGCAGTACTTC
size: .; J: TRBJ2-7; D: .; V: TRBV5-5; CDR3: CASSFSDGAYEQYF; DNA: TGTGCCAGCAGCTTCTCAGACGGCGCCTACGAGCAGTACTTC
size: .; J: TRBJ2-2; D: TRBD1; V: TRBV5-1; CDR3: CASSWGTGMNTGELFF; DNA: TGCGCCAGCAGCTGGGGGACAGGGATGAACACCGGGGAGCTGTTTTTT
size: many; J: TRBJ2-3; D: .; V: TRBV20-1; CDR3: CSARGLQRVRTDTQYF; DNA: TGCAGTGCTAGAGGTCTTCAGCGGGTCCGCACAGATACGCAGTATTTT
size: many; J: TRBJ1-6; D: TRBD1; V: TRBV2; CDR3: CASSAQGLENNSPLHF; DNA: TGTGCCAGCAGTGCACAGGGGTTAGAGAATAATTCACCCCTCCACTTT
size: many; J: TRBJ1-1; D: TRBD1; V: TRBV5-6; CDR3: CASRSGGTEAFF; DNA: TGTGCCAGCAGGTCAGGGGGCACTGAAGCTTTCTTT
size: .; J: TRBJ2-3; D: .; V: TRBV12-3/TRBV12-4; CDR3: CASSRPGDPGDTQYF; DNA: TGTGCCAGCAGCCGCCCGGGCGACCCCGGAGATACGCAGTATTTT
size: many; J: TRBJ2-2; D: TRBD2; V: TRBV7-2; CDR3: CASSLSAGLAGAGGELFF; DNA: TGTGCCAGCAGCTTATCGGCAGGACTAGCGGGAGCGGGCGGGGAGCTGTTTTTT
size: .; J: TRBJ2-3; D: TRBD1; V: TRBV4-3; CDR3: CASNQAGTGTVTQYF; DNA: TGCGCCAGCAACCAAGCCGGGACAGGGACGGTTACGCAGTATTTT
size: many; J: TRBJ2-1; D: .; V: TRBV14; CDR3: CASSQAGRHNEQFF; DNA: TGTGCCAGCAGCCAAGCAGGGAGACACAATGAGCAGTTCTTC
size: many; J: TRBJ2-2; D: .; V: TRBV18; CDR3: CASSPVQAGELFF; DNA: TGTGCCAGCTCACCAGTACAGGCCGGGGAGCTGTTTTTT
size: .; J: TRBJ1-5; D: .; V: TRBV27; CDR3: CASSSLSRGSHQPQHF; DNA: TGTGCCAGCAGTTCCCTATCCCGAGGGAGCCATCAGCCCCAGCATTTT